A single sample gave rise to the 16 T cell receptor beta chains below, sequenced in a study of molecular identifiers for immune sequencing clone quantification. TCRdb redid the calling of the PCR reads with MiXCR, one entry per CDR3 protein. Of just under 650,000 distinct CDR3 sequences in the sample, approximately 20% were seen once. The specimen was naive CD8+ T cells from blood, with Jurkat cell RNA spiked in. Subset denoted: FACS-sorted CD8+CD4-CCR7+CD45RA+ naive T cells. These receptors all come from a human donor in good health. Some libraries in this study had Jurkat cell RNA spiked in.

Of note for this clonotype: A much larger clonotype is one base distant, so this may be a read error. This chain joins TRBV27 and TRBJ1-2; D might be TRBD1 (6 bases). Trimming took 4 bases from V and 4 from J, leaving 10 bases between them. The CDR3 contains 13 residues. The germline gives CDR1 MNHEY, CDR2 SMNVEV (reference sequence). The CDR3 here is CASSSGVAYGYTF. For the CDR3, the DNA is TGTGCCAGCAGTTCAGGGGTAGCCTATGGCTACACCTTC.

This clonotype showed up just a few times. This chain uses TRBV7-6 with TRBJ2-2; D not certain. Germline V gives CDR1 SGHVS, CDR2 FNYEAQ. The CDR3 covers 15 residues. V was shortened by 5 bases and J by 0 bases, with 10 bases between the two germline ends. The CDR3 bases are TGTGCCAGCAGCGCGGTCTTAGCGAACACCGGGGAGCTGTTTTTT. It translates to CASSAVLANTGELFF.

In regard to this clonotype: A much larger clone differs by one base, so this may be a read error. This chain joins TRBV7-9 and TRBJ1-4, with 7 nucleotides matching TRBD1. In germline, CDR1 is SEHNR, CDR2 FQNEAQ (reference sequence). This CDR3 is 15 amino acids long. CDR3 sequence reads: CASSSTGEEDEKLLF. The CDR3 bases are TGTGCCAGCAGCTCTACAGGGGAGGAAGATGAAAAACTGCTTTTT.

The chain uses TRBV27 and TRBJ1-1; D might be TRBD1 (5 bases). This CDR3 has 13 residues. The V end was cut by 7 bases, the J end by 1 base, with 10 bases between. Germline-derived CDR1 and CDR2 are MNHEY and SMNVEV (reference sequence). CDR3 amino acids: CASKRGTNTEAFF. The CDR3 coding sequence is TGTGCCAGCAAACGGGGGACGAACACTGAAGCTTTCTTT.

With regard to this clonotype: The conserved phenylalanine or tryptophan is not found at the CDR3 terminus, so this likely reflects a read error. V is TRBV27 and J is TRBJ2-7; 9 bases line up with TRBD1. In germline, CDR1 is MNHEY, CDR2 SMNVEV (reference sequence). The CDR3 runs 13 residues. The trim removed 6 bases at V and 5 bases at J, leaving 5 bases unmatched. The CDR3 protein is CASRTGGGHEQYS. In DNA, the CDR3 is TGTGCCAGCAGAACAGGGGGCGGACACGAGCAGTACTCC.

The chain couples TRBV19 to TRBJ2-7; D call uncertain. Per the germline V gene, CDR1 is LNHDA and CDR2 is SQIVND (reference sequence). This CDR3 is 15 amino acids long. V was cut by 5 bases and J by 4 bases, with 18 bases left in between. The CDR3 protein is CASSVDGMNGYEQYF. The CDR3 nucleotides read TGTGCCAGTAGTGTCGATGGGATGAACGGGTACGAGCAGTACTTC.

This clonotype showed up many times. The chain carries TRBV6-5 and TRBJ2-2; D is tentatively TRBD1 or TRBD2 (6 bases each). Germline V gene data show CDR1 as MNHEY and CDR2 as SVGAGI. The CDR3 sequence is 14 residues long. V shed 2 bases and J shed 5 bases, with 9 bases lying between them. The CDR3 nucleotides read TGTGCCAGCAGTTACGGGGGGCCAACCGGGGAGCTGTTTTTT. This sequence encodes CASSYGGPTGELFF.

This clonotype was detected ten times or more. The rearrangement links TRBV13 to TRBJ1-5; unclear D gene. V lost 4 bases to trimming and J lost 1 base, with 8 bases between them. The CDR3 spans 14 residues. The V gene's germline CDR1 is PRHDT and CDR2 FYEKMQ (reference sequence). As DNA, the CDR3 is TGTGCCAGCAGCTCCGGGGAGAGCAATCAGCCCCAGCATTTT. This translates into CASSSGESNQPQHF. The complete variable domain, with remaining parts taken from reference TRBV13 and TRBJ1-5, reads AAGVIQSPRHLIKEKRETATLKCYPIPRHDTVYWYQQGPGQDPQFLISFYEKMQSDKGSIPDRFSAQQFSDYHSELNMSSLELGDSALYFCASSSGESNQPQHFGDGTRLSIL.

Worth noting for this clonotype: The junction departs from the called germline gene at one end, perhaps through a read error. The J gene is TRBJ2-7, the V gene TRBV5-3; D perhaps matches TRBD1 (6 bases). TRBV5-3 is an ORF; its function is uncertain. The CDR3 is 12 amino acids. CDR3 protein: CASSTDSYEQHF. CDR3 bases: TGTGCCAGCAGCACGGACAGCTACGAGCAGCACTTC.

This clonotype was recorded many times. This rearrangement joins TRBV19 to TRBJ2-1, with 9 nucleotides matching TRBD2. The CDR3 contains 15 residues. Germline-derived CDR1 and CDR2 are LNHDA and SQIVND (reference sequence). The V segment lost 4 bases and the J segment 6 bases; nucleotides outside the gene matches: 7. The CDR3 DNA reads as TGTGCCAGTAGTACCTCTAGCGGGACGTTCAATGAGCAGTTCTTC. Translating it yields CASSTSSGTFNEQFF.

As to this clonotype: A clone one base away is much larger, so this may be a read error. The gene calls are TRBV5-5 and TRBJ2-7; 7 bases agree with TRBD2. The CDR3 consists of 15 residues. Germline-derived CDR1 and CDR2 are SGHKS and YYEKEE (reference sequence). With 7 bases clipped from V and 0 bases from J, the junction kept 10 bases outside the gene matches. The CDR3 loop reads CASGPTSVSSYEQYF. The DNA for the CDR3 is TGTGCCAGCGGACCCACTAGCGTAAGCTCCTACGAGCAGTACTTC.

This clonotype was detected ten times or more. The chain is built from TRBV12-3 or TRBV12-4 and TRBJ2-5; 10 bases are shared with TRBD2. V gave up 5 bases and J gave up 3 bases; unmatched junction bases: 15. CDR3 size: 18 residues. The CDR3 DNA sequence: TGTGCCAGCAGTCACCGGGGCGGAGCGGGGGGGCCAAAAGAGACCCAGTACTTC. Amino acid sequence: CASSHRGGAGGPKETQYF.

This clonotype was counted only a few times. The rearrangement uses TRBV12-5 and TRBJ1-4; D not certain. V lost 1 base, J lost 0 bases, and 12 bases lay in between. This CDR3 has 17 amino acids. Germline CDR1 reads LGHNT; CDR2 reads FRNRAP. CDR3 bases: TGTGCTAGTGGTTTGGGACACAGATCGACAACTAATGAAAAACTGTTTTTT. This codes for CASGLGHRSTTNEKLFF.

This clonotype was picked up many times. CDR3 amino acids: CAWSVYGEQYF. Here the CDR3 DNA reads TGTGCCTGGAGTGTATATGGAGAGCAGTACTTC. The chain has TRBV30 and TRBJ2-7, with D unclear. Per the germline V gene, CDR1 is GTSNPN and CDR2 is SVGIG (reference sequence). The CDR3 is 11 residues long. With 0 bases removed from V and 7 bases from J, the gap between germline ends came to 7 bases.

This clonotype was counted at least ten times. This chain uses TRBV4-1 with TRBJ2-7; 8 nucleotides line up with TRBD2. Germline assignment: CDR1 MGHRA and CDR2 YSYEKL. V shed 0 bases and J 2 bases; nucleotides not matched to a gene: 15. This CDR3 is 19 amino acids long. For the CDR3, the DNA is TGCGCCAGCAGCCAAGATATGAGGGGACCGGGACTAGGAGCCTACGAGCAGTACTTC. Amino acids: CASSQDMRGPGLGAYEQYF.

This clonotype occurred a few times. This may arise from a read error, as a much more abundant clone is one base away. The chain carries TRBV6-6 and TRBJ2-7; D is uncertain. Germline V gene data show CDR1 as MNHNY and CDR2 as SVGAGI (reference sequence). This CDR3 has 14 residues. Trimming pared 1 base from V and 4 bases from J, leaving 11 bases between. CDR3 DNA: TGTGCCAGCAGTTACTTGGCGAGAGGATACGAGCAGTACTTC. Its translation: CASSYLARGYEQYF.